Listed here is a single T cell receptor (beta chain). The sample originates from a study of technical replicates of blood from several donors. The germline CDR1 and CDR2 sequences are LNHDA and SQIVND (reference sequence). The ends lost 4 bases at V and 2 bases at J; junction bases unmatched: 8. The CDR3 has 16 residues. The method was immunoSEQ multiplex PCR; TCRdb's version includes in-frame clones alone and lacks a portion of them. The sample holds tens of thousands of clones; roughly 92% are singletons and the top ten take under 0.3%. The chain links TRBV19 to TRBJ1-5; 7 bases line up with TRBD1. Sequencing was done on a sample of T cells isolated from PBMCs. The sequence came from a human donor in good health. CDR3 protein: CASSTNSGTGNQPQHF. The CDR3 DNA follows: TGTGCCAGTAGTACGAATTCCGGGACAGGCAATCAGCCCCAGCATTTT.